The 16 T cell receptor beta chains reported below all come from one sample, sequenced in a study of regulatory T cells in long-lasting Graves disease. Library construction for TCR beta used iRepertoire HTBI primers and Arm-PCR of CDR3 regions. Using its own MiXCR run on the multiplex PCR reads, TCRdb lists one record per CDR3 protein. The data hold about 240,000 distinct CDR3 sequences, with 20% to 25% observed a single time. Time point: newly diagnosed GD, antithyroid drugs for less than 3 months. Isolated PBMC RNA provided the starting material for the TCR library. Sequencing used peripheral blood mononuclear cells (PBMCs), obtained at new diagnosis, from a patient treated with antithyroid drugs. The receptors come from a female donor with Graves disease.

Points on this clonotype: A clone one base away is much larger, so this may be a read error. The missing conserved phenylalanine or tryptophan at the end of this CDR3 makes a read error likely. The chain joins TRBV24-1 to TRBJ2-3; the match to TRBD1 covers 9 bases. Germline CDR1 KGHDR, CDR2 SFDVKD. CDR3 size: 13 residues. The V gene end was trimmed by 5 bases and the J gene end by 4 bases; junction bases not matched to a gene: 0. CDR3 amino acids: CATSGTGADTQYS. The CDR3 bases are TGTGCCACCAGTGGGACAGGGGCAGATACGCAGTATTCT.

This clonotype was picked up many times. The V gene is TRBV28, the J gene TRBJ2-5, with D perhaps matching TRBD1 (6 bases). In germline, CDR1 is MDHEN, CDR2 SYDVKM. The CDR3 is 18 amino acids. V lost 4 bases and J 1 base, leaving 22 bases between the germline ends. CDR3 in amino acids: CASSSPWAQQGTQETQYF. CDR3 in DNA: TGTGCCAGCAGTTCCCCCTGGGCGCAACAGGGAACCCAAGAGACCCAGTACTTC.

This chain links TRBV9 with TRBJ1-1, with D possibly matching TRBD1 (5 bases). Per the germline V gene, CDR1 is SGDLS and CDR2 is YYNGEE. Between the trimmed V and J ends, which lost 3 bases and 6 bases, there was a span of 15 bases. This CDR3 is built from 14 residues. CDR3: CASSDLRGGAEAFF. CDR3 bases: TGTGCCAGCAGCGACCTTAGGGGAGGCGCTGAAGCTTTCTTT.

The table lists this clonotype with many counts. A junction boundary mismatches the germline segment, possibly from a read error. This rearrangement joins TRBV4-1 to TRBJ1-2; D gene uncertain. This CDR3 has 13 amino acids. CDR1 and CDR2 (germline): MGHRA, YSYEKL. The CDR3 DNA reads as TGTGCCAGCAGCCAAGAATCGGGCTATGGCTACACCTTC. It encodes CASSQESGYGYTF.

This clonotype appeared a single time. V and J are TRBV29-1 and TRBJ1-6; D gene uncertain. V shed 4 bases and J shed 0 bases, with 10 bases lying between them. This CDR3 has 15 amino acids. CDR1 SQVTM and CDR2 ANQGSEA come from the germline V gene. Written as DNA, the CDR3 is TGCAGCGTTGGAGGGTCGAGCTCCTATAATTCACCCCTCCACTTT. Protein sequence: CSVGGSSSYNSPLHF.

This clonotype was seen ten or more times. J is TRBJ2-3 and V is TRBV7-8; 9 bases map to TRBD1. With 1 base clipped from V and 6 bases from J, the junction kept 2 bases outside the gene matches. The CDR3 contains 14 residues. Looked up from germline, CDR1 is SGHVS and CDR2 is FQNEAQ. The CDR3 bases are TGTGCCAGCAGCTTAGACAGGGGGCTTGATACGCAGTATTTT. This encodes CASSLDRGLDTQYF. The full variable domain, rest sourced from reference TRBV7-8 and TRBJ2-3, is GAGVSQSPRYKVAKRGQDVALRCDPISGHVSLFWYQQALGQGPEFLTYFQNEAQLDKSGLPSDRFFAERPEGSVSTLKIQRTQQEDSAVYLCASSLDRGLDTQYFGPGTRLTVL.

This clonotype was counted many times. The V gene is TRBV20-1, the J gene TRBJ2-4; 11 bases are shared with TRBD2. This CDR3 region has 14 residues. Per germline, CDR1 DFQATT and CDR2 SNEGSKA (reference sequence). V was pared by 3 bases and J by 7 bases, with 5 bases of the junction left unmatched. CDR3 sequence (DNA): TGCAGTGCTAGTGTACTAGCGGGAGTGAACATTCAGTACTTC. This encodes CSASVLAGVNIQYF.

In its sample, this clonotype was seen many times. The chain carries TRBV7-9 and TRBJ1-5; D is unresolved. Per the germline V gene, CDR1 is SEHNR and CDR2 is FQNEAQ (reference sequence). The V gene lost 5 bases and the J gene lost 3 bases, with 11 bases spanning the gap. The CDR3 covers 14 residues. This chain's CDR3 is CASSPMTVNQPQHF. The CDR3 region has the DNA TGTGCCAGCAGCCCTATGACGGTCAATCAGCCCCAGCATTTT.

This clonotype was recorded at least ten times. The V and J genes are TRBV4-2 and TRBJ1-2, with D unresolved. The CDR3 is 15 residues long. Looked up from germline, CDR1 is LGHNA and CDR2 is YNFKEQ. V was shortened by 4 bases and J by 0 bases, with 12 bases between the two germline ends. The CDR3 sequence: CASSPLRDTNYGYTF. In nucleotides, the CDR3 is TGTGCCAGCAGCCCCCTGAGGGATACTAACTATGGCTACACCTTC.

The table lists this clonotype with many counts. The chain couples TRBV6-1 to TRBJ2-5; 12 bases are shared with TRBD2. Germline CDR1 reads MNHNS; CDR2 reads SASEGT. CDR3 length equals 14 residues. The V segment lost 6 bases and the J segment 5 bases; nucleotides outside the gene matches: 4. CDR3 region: CASRTSGGSETQYF. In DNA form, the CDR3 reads TGTGCCAGCAGGACTAGCGGGGGATCGGAGACCCAGTACTTC.

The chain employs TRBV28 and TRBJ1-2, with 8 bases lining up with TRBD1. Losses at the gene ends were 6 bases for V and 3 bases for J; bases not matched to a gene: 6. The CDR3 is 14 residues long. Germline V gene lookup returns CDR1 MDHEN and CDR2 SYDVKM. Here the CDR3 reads CASSLDRADYGYTF. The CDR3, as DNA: TGTGCCAGCAGCCTGGACAGGGCCGACTATGGCTACACCTTC.

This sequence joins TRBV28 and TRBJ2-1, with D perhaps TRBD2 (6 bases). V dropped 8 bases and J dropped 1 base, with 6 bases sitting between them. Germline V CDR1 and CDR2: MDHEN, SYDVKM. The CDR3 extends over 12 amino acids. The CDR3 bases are TGTGCCAGCGCGGGATCCTACAATGAGCAGTTCTTC. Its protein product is CASAGSYNEQFF. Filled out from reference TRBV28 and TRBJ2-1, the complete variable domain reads DVKVTQSSRYLVKRTGEKVFLECVQDMDHENMFWYRQDPGLGLRLIYFSYDVKMKEKGDIPEGYSVSREKKERFSLILESASTNQTSMYLCASAGSYNEQFFGPGTRLTVL.

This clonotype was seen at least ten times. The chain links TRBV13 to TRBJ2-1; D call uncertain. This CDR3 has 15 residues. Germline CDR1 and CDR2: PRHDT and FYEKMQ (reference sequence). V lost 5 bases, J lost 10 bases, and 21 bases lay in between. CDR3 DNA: TGTGCCAGCAGCGCGGCCTCCGGGCCTCTCTACGAGCAGTTCTTC. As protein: CASSAASGPLYEQFF.

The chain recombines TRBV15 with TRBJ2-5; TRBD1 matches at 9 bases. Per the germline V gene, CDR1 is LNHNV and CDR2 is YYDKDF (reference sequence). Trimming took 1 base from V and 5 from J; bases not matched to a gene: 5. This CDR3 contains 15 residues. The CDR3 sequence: CATSRGTGAVETQYF. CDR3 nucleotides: TGTGCCACCAGCAGAGGGACAGGGGCTGTGGAGACCCAGTACTTC.

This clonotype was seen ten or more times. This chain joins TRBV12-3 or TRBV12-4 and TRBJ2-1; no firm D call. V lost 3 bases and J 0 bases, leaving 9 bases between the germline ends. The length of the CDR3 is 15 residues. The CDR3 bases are TGTGCCAGCAGTTTTCTGGCTCCCTCCTACAATGAGCAGTTCTTC. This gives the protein CASSFLAPSYNEQFF.

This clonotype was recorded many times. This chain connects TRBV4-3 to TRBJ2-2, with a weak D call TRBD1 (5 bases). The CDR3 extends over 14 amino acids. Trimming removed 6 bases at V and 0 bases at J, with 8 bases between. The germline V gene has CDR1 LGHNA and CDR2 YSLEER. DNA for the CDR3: TGCGCCAGCAGGGACACCGCGAACACCGGGGAGCTGTTTTTT. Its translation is CASRDTANTGELFF.